Following are 23 T cell receptor beta chains from one sample sequenced in a study of cytomegalovirus exposure and HLA in healthy donors. Primers for the PCR totalled 60 Vbeta and 13 Jbeta. The method was immunoSEQ multiplex PCR; TCRdb's version includes in-frame clones alone and lacks a portion of them. The data contain around 150,000 clones, 55% to 80% of them seen just once; the ten biggest clones take up about 7.1%. The sample was PBMCs. All receptors derive from a woman aged 60-75 years in good health and CMV-seropositive.

V is TRBV28 and J is TRBJ1-2; no definite D call. This CDR3 region has 12 residues. The germline gives CDR1 MDHEN, CDR2 SYDVKM. Trimming took 2 bases from V and 8 from J, leaving 9 bases between them. The CDR3 region has the DNA TGTGCCAGCAGTTTAGAGGGTTGGGGCTACACCTTC. The encoded protein is CASSLEGWGYTF.

CDR3 nucleotides: TGTGCCAGTAGTATAGATCTCAGGGGCACTGAAGCTTTCTTT. It is translated as CASSIDLRGTEAFF. This chain joins TRBV19 and TRBJ1-1; D is possibly TRBD1 (6 bases). Trimming removed 0 bases from V and 4 bases from J, with 9 bases in between. CDR3 size: 14 residues. Germline values: CDR1 LNHDA, CDR2 SQIVND (reference sequence).

J is TRBJ2-2 and V is TRBV30, with TRBD2 identical over 11 bases. V shed 4 bases and J 0 bases; nucleotides not matched to a gene: 7. The germline CDR1 and CDR2 sequences are GTSNPN and SVGIG (reference sequence). The CDR3 loop spans 17 amino acids. The CDR3 DNA follows: TGTGCCTGGACTAGCGGGAGGACCAACGCGAACACCGGGGAGCTGTTTTTT. Translated: CAWTSGRTNANTGELFF.

This sequence joins TRBV7-9 and TRBJ2-7, with 9 bases lining up with TRBD2. Trimming took 1 base from V and 3 from J; bases not matched to a gene: 4. From germline, CDR1 is SEHNR and CDR2 FQNEAQ (reference sequence). The CDR3 runs 15 residues. In nucleotides, the CDR3 is TGTGCCAGCAGCTTAGGGGGGACTAGCTTCTACGAGCAGTACTTC. Protein product: CASSLGGTSFYEQYF.

The genes are TRBV4-1 and TRBJ2-5, with 12 bases that match TRBD2. With V trimmed by 0 bases and J by 9 bases, 11 bases remained unmatched. This CDR3 is 17 amino acids long. Germline CDR1 and CDR2: MGHRA and YSYEKL. Written as DNA, the CDR3 is TGCGCCAGCAGCCAAGATCAAGGACTAGCGGGACTGGGGGCCCAGTACTTC. Translation: CASSQDQGLAGLGAQYF.

Remarks on this clone: The same CDR3 is also encoded by other DNA sequences in this sample. CDR3 bases: TGTGCCAGCAGTTCGGGACAGCTTCAGTACTTC. Protein sequence: CASSSGQLQYF. The chain employs TRBV6-5 and TRBJ2-4, with 7 bases that match TRBD1. Germline CDR1 reads MNHEY; CDR2 reads SVGAGI. CDR3 length: 11 amino acids. Trimming removed 4 bases from V and 11 bases from J; junction bases left unmatched: 2.

This clone was seen once. The chain links TRBV27 to TRBJ2-5; D call uncertain. Trimming removed 3 bases from V and 1 base from J, with 12 bases in between. CDR3 length: 15 residues. The germline V gene has CDR1 MNHEY and CDR2 SMNVEV (reference sequence). The CDR3 DNA reads as TGTGCCAGCAGTTTTATCTCCTCCGTCCAAGAGACCCAGTACTTC. Its protein product is CASSFISSVQETQYF.

This clone was found a few times. The chain uses TRBV7-3 and TRBJ2-2; a weak D match, TRBD2 (6 bases). Trimming left V 1 base short and J 6 bases short, with 9 bases between. From germline, CDR1 is SGHTA and CDR2 FQGTGA. The CDR3 totals 14 residues. CDR3 nucleotide sequence: TGTGCCAGCAGCTTAAATGGGGAGGCCGGGGAGCTGTTTTTT. Translation: CASSLNGEAGELFF.

The chain links TRBV6-6 to TRBJ2-7; 8 bases agree with TRBD1. This CDR3 spans 15 amino acids. The germline V gene encodes CDR1 MNHNY and CDR2 SVGAGI (reference sequence). The J segment lost 2 bases and the V segment lost 0 bases, leaving 3 bases of the junction unmatched. In DNA, the CDR3 is TGTGCCAGCAGTTACTCGACAGGGGCGCCCTACGAGCAGTACTTC. Translation gives CASSYSTGAPYEQYF.

This clone appeared a few times. This chain uses TRBV28 with TRBJ2-3; D call uncertain. CDR3 length: 13 residues. Germline CDR1 MDHEN, CDR2 SYDVKM. Between the trimmed V and J ends, which lost 0 bases and 4 bases, there was a span of 5 bases. CDR3 in amino acids: CASSLWSADTQYF. CDR3 DNA: TGTGCCAGCAGTTTATGGAGTGCAGATACGCAGTATTTT.

CDR3 loop: CASSARTGETDTQYF. The DNA of the CDR3 is TGTGCCAGCAGCGCCAGGACAGGGGAGACAGATACGCAGTATTTT. The chain couples TRBV9 to TRBJ2-3, with 9 positions matching TRBD1. CDR3 length: 15 amino acids. V lost 3 bases and J lost 3; bases outside the gene matches: 5. Germline-derived CDR1 and CDR2 are SGDLS and YYNGEE.

The count of this clone is one. This rearrangement joins TRBV28 to TRBJ2-2, with D maybe TRBD1 (7 bases). Deletions cut 6 bases from V and 6 bases from J, with 17 bases between. The CDR3 is 15 residues long. CDR1 MDHEN and CDR2 SYDVKM come from the germline V gene. CDR3 bases: TGTGCCAGCAGGACGACAGGGAGGTTGGCCGGGGAGCTGTTTTTT. It codes for CASRTTGRLAGELFF.

V is TRBV30 and J is TRBJ1-1, with 9 bases aligning to TRBD1. This CDR3 has 18 residues. Germline assignment: CDR1 GTSNPN and CDR2 SVGIG (reference sequence). V lost 3 bases and J lost 4; bases outside the gene matches: 18. CDR3 bases: TGTGCCTGGAGCACGGACAGGGGCGGGTTGATTCCGGGCACTGAAGCTTTCTTT. Translated: CAWSTDRGGLIPGTEAFF.

The V call is TRBV7-2, the J call TRBJ1-5; D remains unclear. The CDR3 consists of 16 residues. In germline, CDR1 is SGHTA, CDR2 FQGNSA. The V and J ends lost 5 bases and 0 bases respectively, with 14 bases between them. The CDR3 is CASSPSGGYSNQPQHF. The CDR3 region has the DNA TGTGCCAGCAGCCCGAGTGGAGGTTATAGCAATCAGCCCCAGCATTTT.

The chain uses TRBV30 and TRBJ2-7; the D is unclear. V was pared by 2 bases and J by 7 bases, with 6 bases between. Germline lookup yields CDR1 GTSNPN and CDR2 SVGIG (reference sequence). There are 10 residues in the CDR3. CDR3 amino acids: CAWSRVEQYF. CDR3 nucleotide sequence: TGTGCCTGGAGTCGTGTGGAGCAGTACTTC.

In this sample, this clone turned up a few times. This chain's CDR3 is CASSEQGNQPQHF. CDR3 coding DNA: TGTGCCAGTAGTGAGCAGGGGAATCAGCCCCAGCATTTT. The chain joins TRBV19 to TRBJ1-5; TRBD1 might be the D (6 bases). The germline V gene encodes CDR1 LNHDA and CDR2 SQIVND (reference sequence). Trimming cost V 5 bases and J 4 bases, with 9 bases left between them. The CDR3 length is 13 residues.

In nucleotides, the CDR3 is TGTGCCAGCAGTTACACAGGGGGAGGCAATGAGCAGTTCTTC. Translation gives CASSYTGGGNEQFF. The chain links TRBV28 to TRBJ2-1; TRBD1 aligns across 8 bases. V dropped 4 bases and J dropped 6; count of bases not matched to a gene: 5. CDR1 and CDR2 from the germline V gene are MDHEN and SYDVKM. The CDR3 extends over 14 amino acids.

CDR3 residues: CASSFLAGGYEQYF. As DNA, the CDR3 is TGTGCCAGCAGCTTTCTAGCGGGGGGATACGAGCAGTACTTC. This chain links TRBV7-2 with TRBJ2-7, with 11 bases lining up with TRBD2. Trimming removed 3 bases from V and 4 bases from J; junction bases left unmatched: 2. CDR1 is SGHTA, CDR2 FQGNSA, per germline. CDR3 size: 14 residues.

This chain uses TRBV5-1 with TRBJ2-1; the D gene is possibly TRBD1 (5 bases). Trimming stripped 0 bases from V and 10 bases from J, with 8 bases between. Looked up from germline, CDR1 is SGHRS and CDR2 is YFSETQ. This CDR3 region has 12 residues. In nucleotides, the CDR3 is TGCGCCAGCAGCTTGGTGGCAGGGGAGCAGTTCTTC. It codes for CASSLVAGEQFF.

The chain combines TRBV5-4 with TRBJ1-4; the D gene is possibly TRBD1 (6 bases). V shed 0 bases and J shed 7 bases, with 13 bases lying between them. Germline V lookup: CDR1 SGHNT, CDR2 YYREEE (reference sequence). This CDR3 contains 15 residues. CDR3 amino acids: CASSLEGDAGEKLFF. DNA of the CDR3: TGTGCCAGCAGCTTGGAGGGGGACGCGGGTGAAAAACTGTTTTTT.

The chain is built from TRBV7-8 and TRBJ1-5; D unclear. Germline CDR1 and CDR2: SGHVS and FQNEAQ. CDR3 length: 13 residues. Trimming left V 5 bases short and J 4 bases short, with 9 bases between. The CDR3 DNA is TGTGCCAGCAGCCCTGGAGGAAATCAGCCCCAGCATTTT. It is translated as CASSPGGNQPQHF. Based on the CDR3 plus reference TRBV7-8 and TRBJ1-5, the full variable domain is GAGVSQSPRYKVAKRGQDVALRCDPISGHVSLFWYQQALGQGPEFLTYFQNEAQLDKSGLPSDRFFAERPEGSVSTLKIQRTQQEDSAVYLCASSPGGNQPQHFGDGTRLSIL.

This chain connects TRBV11-2 to TRBJ2-5; D perhaps matches TRBD2 (5 bases). This CDR3 has 13 amino acids. Germline V lookup: CDR1 SGHAT, CDR2 FQNNGV. V was pared by 2 bases and J by 5 bases, with 9 bases between. CDR3 in DNA: TGTGCCAGCAGCTTAAACCCGGGGGAGACCCAGTACTTC. This gives the protein CASSLNPGETQYF.

This sequence joins TRBV7-9 and TRBJ2-7; no clear D. Germline V CDR1 and CDR2: SEHNR, FQNEAQ (reference sequence). V dropped 4 bases and J dropped 5 bases, with 9 bases sitting between them. The CDR3 extends over 12 amino acids. The CDR3 DNA follows: TGTGCCAGCAGCTCCAGTCACGACGAGCAGTACTTC. It translates to CASSSSHDEQYF.